Each of the 19 T cell receptor beta chains below was sequenced from the same sample in a study of graft-versus-host responses after intestinal transplantation. Profiling relied on immunoSEQ multiplex PCR, and the TCRdb table lists in-frame clones only, not all of them. The sample holds 55,000 to 65,000 clones; almost 95% are singletons and the top ten take approximately 0.4%. Antigens for these TCRs are unknown. The specimen comprised unstimulated CD4+ T cells sorted from spleen or lymph node cells, sampled before transplant. The receptors shown here come from a human donor who was the organ donor for an intestinal transplant.

The chain is built from TRBV19 and TRBJ2-2; the D gene is possibly TRBD1 (6 bases). This CDR3 region has 14 residues. The germline gives CDR1 LNHDA, CDR2 SQIVND (reference sequence). V gave up 3 bases and J gave up 5 bases, with 10 bases separating them. The CDR3 bases are TGTGCCAGTAGTATCTACAGGGCGACCGGGGAGCTGTTTTTT. Its translation is CASSIYRATGELFF.

V is TRBV9 and J is TRBJ2-7, with 7 bases identical to TRBD1. V shed 0 bases, J shed 2 bases, and the junction held 8 bases outside the gene matches. The germline V gene has CDR1 SGDLS and CDR2 YYNGEE. There are 16 residues in the CDR3. The CDR3 region is CASSVERPGQTYEQYF. The DNA of the CDR3 is TGTGCCAGCAGCGTAGAGAGGCCGGGACAGACCTACGAGCAGTACTTC.

The V and J genes are TRBV6-5 and TRBJ2-7; D is unclear. The V end was cut by 2 bases, the J end by 2 bases, with 10 bases between. Per germline, CDR1 MNHEY and CDR2 SVGAGI. CDR3 length: 14 residues. The CDR3 here is CASSYDSIAYEQYF. The CDR3 region has the DNA TGTGCCAGCAGTTACGACTCGATTGCCTACGAGCAGTACTTC.

As regards this clone: In the same sample, other DNA sequences code for this CDR3. V usage is TRBV7-3 and J usage is TRBJ2-3; 7 bases fit TRBD2. This CDR3 is 15 amino acids long. Germline CDR1 and CDR2: SGHTA and FQGTGA. V shed 5 bases and J 0 bases; nucleotides not matched to a gene: 5. The CDR3 DNA reads TGTGCCAGCAGCCCGAGCGGGGTTAGCACAGATACGCAGTATTTT. Encoded protein: CASSPSGVSTDTQYF.

The chain carries TRBV6-5 and TRBJ2-2; 9 positions match TRBD1. Germline V gene lookup returns CDR1 MNHEY and CDR2 SVGAGI. The ends lost 2 bases at V and 0 bases at J; junction bases unmatched: 1. The CDR3 covers 16 residues. DNA of the CDR3: TGTGCCAGCAGTTACCGACAGGGGGCGAACACCGGGGAGCTGTTTTTT. Its protein is CASSYRQGANTGELFF.

The CDR3 loop is CASSGLVGGTQYF. The CDR3 nucleotides read TGTGCCAGCAGTGGGCTTGTGGGGGGTACGCAGTATTTT. The V gene is TRBV6-4, the J gene TRBJ2-3, with D perhaps TRBD2 (6 bases). CDR3 length equals 13 residues. The V gene's germline CDR1 is MRHNA and CDR2 SNTAGT. V lost 4 bases to trimming and J lost 8 bases, with 13 bases between them.

The chain is built from TRBV5-4 and TRBJ1-5; D is uncertain. The CDR3 length is 13 residues. V was cut by 3 bases and J by 4 bases, with 8 bases left in between. Germline V gives CDR1 SGHNT, CDR2 YYREEE (reference sequence). The chain's CDR3 is CASSSDPNQPQHF. The CDR3 DNA is TGTGCCAGCAGCTCTGACCCGAATCAGCCCCAGCATTTT.

The V call is TRBV20-1, the J call TRBJ2-7; the D is unclear. This CDR3 spans 11 amino acids. The germline gives CDR1 DFQATT, CDR2 SNEGSKA (reference sequence). Trimming took 0 bases from V and 5 from J, leaving 5 bases between them. This CDR3 is CSARERNEQYF. The DNA of the CDR3 is TGCAGTGCTAGAGAGAGGAACGAGCAGTACTTC.

The chain uses TRBV7-2 and TRBJ1-2; D is unresolved. This CDR3 comprises 13 residues. Germline V gives CDR1 SGHTA, CDR2 FQGNSA. The V and J ends lost 1 base and 7 bases respectively, with 10 bases between them. This chain's CDR3 is CASSLVGFGGYTF. In DNA, the CDR3 is TGTGCCAGCAGCTTAGTAGGATTTGGTGGCTACACCTTC.

This chain links TRBV9 with TRBJ1-2, with a possible D match to TRBD1 (5 bases). Between the trimmed V and J ends, which lost 0 bases and 8 bases, there was a span of 17 bases. The CDR3 loop spans 15 amino acids. The germline V gene encodes CDR1 SGDLS and CDR2 YYNGEE. CDR3 sequence: CASSVVTGTLGGYTF. The CDR3 DNA follows: TGTGCCAGCAGCGTAGTTACGGGGACCCTGGGAGGCTACACCTTC.

The chain carries TRBV29-1 and TRBJ2-3; 9 bases align to TRBD2. Germline CDR1 and CDR2: SQVTM and ANQGSEA. The CDR3 loop spans 17 amino acids. The V gene end was trimmed by 5 bases and the J gene end by 4 bases; junction bases not matched to a gene: 16. The CDR3: CSVPSPLGRGGADTQYF. Here the CDR3 DNA reads TGCAGCGTTCCCTCCCCCCTAGGGCGGGGGGGCGCAGATACGCAGTATTTT.

In its sample, this clone was seen a few times. The rearrangement joins TRBV7-3 to TRBJ2-1; D remains ambiguous. With 2 bases removed from V and 12 bases from J, the gap between germline ends came to 11 bases. CDR1 is SGHTA, CDR2 FQGTGA, per germline. This CDR3 comprises 12 residues. For the CDR3, the DNA is TGTGCCAGCAGCTTACCCCCAGCCGGGCAGTTCTTC. Translating it yields CASSLPPAGQFF.

V usage is TRBV2 and J usage is TRBJ1-1; TRBD1 is a possible D gene (6 bases). The CDR3 has 14 amino acids. Germline CDR1 is SNHLY and CDR2 is FYNNEI. The V and J ends lost 7 bases and 4 bases respectively, with 16 bases between them. CDR3 DNA sequence: TGTGCCAGCATGAATTTAAGGGGGAGCACTGAAGCTTTCTTT. Its translation: CASMNLRGSTEAFF.

The V and J genes are TRBV6-5 and TRBJ2-7, with D perhaps TRBD1 (6 bases). In germline, CDR1 is MNHEY, CDR2 SVGAGI. Trimming took 2 bases from V and 2 from J, leaving 7 bases between them. This CDR3 has 13 amino acids. CDR3 nucleotide sequence: TGTGCCAGCAGTTACGACAGGCCCTACGAGCAGTACTTC. Protein product: CASSYDRPYEQYF.

The rearrangement links TRBV5-1 to TRBJ1-6; D is unclear. Germline V gives CDR1 SGHRS, CDR2 YFSETQ. V lost 0 bases and J lost 2, with 9 bases in between. The CDR3 has 16 residues. This chain's CDR3 is CASSLEVATYNSPLHF. CDR3 sequence (DNA): TGCGCCAGCAGCTTGGAGGTTGCCACCTATAATTCACCCCTCCACTTT.

V gene TRBV5-1 combines with J gene TRBJ2-5, with TRBD1 matching 9 bases. The CDR3 extends over 14 amino acids. Trimming took 4 bases from V and 6 from J; bases not matched to a gene: 7. Germline V gene sequence: CDR1 SGHRS, CDR2 YFSETQ. The CDR3 nucleotides are TGCGCCAGCAGCCCCTGGACAGGGGACCAGACCCAGTACTTC. It yields the protein CASSPWTGDQTQYF.

The gene calls are TRBV7-8 and TRBJ2-3; 7 bases are a match to TRBD1. Germline assignment: CDR1 SGHVS and CDR2 FQNEAQ. The CDR3 is 17 residues long. V was pared by 1 base and J by 2 bases, with 9 bases of the junction left unmatched. The CDR3: CASSLVYRTGATDTQYF. The CDR3 nucleotides are TGTGCCAGCAGCTTAGTGTACCGGACAGGCGCCACAGATACGCAGTATTTT. Full variable domain (outside the CDR3, taken from reference TRBV7-8 and TRBJ2-3): GAGVSQSPRYKVAKRGQDVALRCDPISGHVSLFWYQQALGQGPEFLTYFQNEAQLDKSGLPSDRFFAERPEGSVSTLKIQRTQQEDSAVYLCASSLVYRTGATDTQYFGPGTRLTVL.

The chain couples TRBV7-9 to TRBJ1-1; D is perhaps TRBD1 (5 bases). The germline V gene has CDR1 SEHNR and CDR2 FQNEAQ (reference sequence). Trimming took 4 bases from V and 1 from J, leaving 13 bases between them. This CDR3 region has 15 residues. The CDR3 loop reads CASSSPSGKNTEAFF. The CDR3 region has the DNA TGTGCCAGCAGCTCCCCTTCAGGGAAGAACACTGAAGCTTTCTTT.

V gene TRBV6-5 combines with J gene TRBJ2-5, with a tentative D call TRBD2 (5 bases). The CDR3 runs 13 residues. Germline V gene data show CDR1 as MNHEY and CDR2 as SVGAGI. V lost 7 bases and J 1 base, leaving 10 bases between the germline ends. The CDR3 DNA reads TGTGCCAGCAAACGGGGAGCCCAAGAGACCCAGTACTTC. It is translated as CASKRGAQETQYF.